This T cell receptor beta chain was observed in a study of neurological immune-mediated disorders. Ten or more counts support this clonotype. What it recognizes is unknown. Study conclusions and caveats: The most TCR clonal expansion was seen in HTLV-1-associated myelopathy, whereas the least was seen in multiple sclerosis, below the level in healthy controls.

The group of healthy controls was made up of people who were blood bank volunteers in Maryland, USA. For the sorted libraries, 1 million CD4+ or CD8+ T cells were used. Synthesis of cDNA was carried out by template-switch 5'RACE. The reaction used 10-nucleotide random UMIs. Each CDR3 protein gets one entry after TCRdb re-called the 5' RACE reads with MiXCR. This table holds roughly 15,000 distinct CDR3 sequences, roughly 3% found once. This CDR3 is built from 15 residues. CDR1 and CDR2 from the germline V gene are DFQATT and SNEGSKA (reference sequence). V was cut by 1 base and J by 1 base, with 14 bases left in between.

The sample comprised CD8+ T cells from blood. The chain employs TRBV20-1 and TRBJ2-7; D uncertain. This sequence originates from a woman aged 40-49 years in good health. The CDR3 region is CSARGTGHISYEQYF. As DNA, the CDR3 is TGCAGTGCTAGAGGTACGGGTCATATTTCCTACGAGCAGTACTTC.